This T cell receptor beta chain was recovered during a study of immune evolution from preneoplasia to lung adenocarcinoma. Study-wide results and caveats: From normal lung to invasive adenocarcinoma, top clone frequencies appeared to decrease. Clonality was highest in normal lung, lower in later-stage lesions apparently.

Trimming took 2 bases from V and 4 from J; bases not matched to a gene: 16. The CDR3 length is 20 residues. Germline loops: CDR1 GTSNPN, CDR2 SVGIG (reference sequence). The data were produced by immunoSEQ multiplex PCR, yet TCRdb's version contains in-frame clones alone and is incomplete. The sample shows 6,000 to 6,500 clones, approximately 80% of them seen only once. Between the mid-2010s and the late 2010s, patients underwent resection in Japan or China. Each case's diagnosis was confirmed by two pathologists on H&E. Of note for this clone: Its antigen remains unidentified.

Sequencing input: FFPE adjacent normal lung tissue. The chain uses TRBV30 and TRBJ2-3; 15 nucleotides match TRBD2. This clonotype was obtained from an older donor with lung adenocarcinoma. The DNA of the CDR3 is TGTGCCTGGAGTCCATATGGACTAGCGGGAGGGAGATGGTCCGCAGATACGCAGTATTTT. Encoded protein: CAWSPYGLAGGRWSADTQYF.